These T cell receptor beta chains were read from a single sample in a study of Ad26.COV2.S vaccination and SARS-CoV-2 variants. Profiling relied on immunoSEQ multiplex PCR, and the TCRdb table lists in-frame clones only, not all of them. The sample yields 350,000 to 550,000 clones, roughly nine tenths seen once. This material consisted of peripheral blood, taken in a trial of Ad26.COV2.S vaccine versus placebo. The receptors originated from a person aged 18-60 years who received the Ad26.COV2.S COVID-19 vaccine or a placebo. Both conserved end residues are part of each CDR3. Fields, in order: J gene, D gene, V gene, CDR3 protein. A D gene is named only where the DNA matches it firmly.

>TRBJ1-1|TRBD1|TRBV6-6
CASSNLDRADLSEAFF
>TRBJ1-5|-|TRBV18
CASSPGAGNQPQHF
>TRBJ2-5|-|TRBV6-2/TRBV6-3
CASSRDRQETQYF
>TRBJ2-3|-|TRBV5-4
CASSLRYGEGTDTQYF
>TRBJ2-5|-|TRBV19
CASSPGAVRETQYF
>TRBJ1-4|TRBD1|TRBV5-1
CASSQGTGNEKLFF
>TRBJ2-5|-|TRBV9
CASSVPDQETQYF
>TRBJ1-2|TRBD1|TRBV7-2
CASSLETGEGGYTF
>TRBJ1-3|-|TRBV9
CASSVDRGNTIYF
>TRBJ2-5|TRBD2|TRBV13
CASSFSGRAGETQYF
>TRBJ1-5|TRBD1|TRBV10-3
CAISGQGGNQPQHF
>TRBJ1-4|TRBD1|TRBV4-1
CASSQPGGEEKLFF
>TRBJ1-5|-|TRBV30
CAWSAIVGLPQHF
>TRBJ2-3|-|TRBV12-3/TRBV12-4
CASSLATAGTQYF
>TRBJ2-3|TRBD1|TRBV4-3
CASSQRTGASTDTQYF
>TRBJ1-6|-|TRBV7-3
CASSLNHPNSPLHF
>TRBJ2-2|-|TRBV27
CASSSRENTGELFF
>TRBJ1-2|TRBD1|TRBV9
CASSIQGSNYGYTF
>TRBJ2-7|TRBD1|TRBV2
CASNGQGSYEQYF
>TRBJ1-4|TRBD1|TRBV7-2
CASSPDWTGGEKLFF
>TRBJ1-5|-|TRBV7-9
CASSSGARQPQHF
>TRBJ1-4|-|TRBV5-4
CASSLARGKLFF
>TRBJ2-3|TRBD2|TRBV2
CASSEWDYKQYF
>TRBJ1-4|-|TRBV5-1
CASSLTADNEKLFF
>TRBJ2-7|-|TRBV5-6
CASSLEQGTYEQYF
>TRBJ1-2|-|TRBV18
CASSPAGNNYGYTF
>TRBJ1-2|-|TRBV27
CASSLCRVCGYTF
>TRBJ2-1|-|TRBV18
CASSPQGGEYNEQFF
>TRBJ2-1|TRBD2|TRBV18
CASSPRTSGSFGGAYNEQFF
>TRBJ1-1|-|TRBV27
CASSLQPLMNTEAFF
>TRBJ2-3|-|TRBV12-3/TRBV12-4
CASMRDTQYF
>TRBJ1-1|TRBD1|TRBV11-3
CASSSRTGSSTEAFF
>TRBJ1-5|-|TRBV6-2/TRBV6-3
CASSYSYGGVRNQPQHF
>TRBJ2-3|-|TRBV24-1
CATSDPRSGSADTQYF
>TRBJ1-1|-|TRBV7-8
CASSLVGNTEAFF
>TRBJ1-3|-|TRBV2
CASRGSVSGNTIYF
>TRBJ2-1|TRBD2|TRBV7-6
CASSLAIGGGPNEQFF
>TRBJ1-3|-|TRBV18
CASSPARDSGNTIYF
>TRBJ1-5|-|TRBV30
CAWSVRQYNQPQHF
>TRBJ2-1|-|TRBV28
CASSLFGGLSSYNEQFF
>TRBJ2-1|-|TRBV28
CASSLYVGQTNEQFF
>TRBJ2-3|-|TRBV24-1
CLDRPTDTQYF
>TRBJ1-2|-|TRBV9
CASSVRAQGRGYTF
>TRBJ2-3|-|TRBV5-6
CASSTQGTQYF
>TRBJ1-2|-|TRBV6-5
CASSLTFSYGYTF
>TRBJ2-2|-|TRBV7-9
CASSFRGFVSGELFF
>TRBJ1-5|-|TRBV19
CASWDFVSNQPQHF
>TRBJ2-2|-|TRBV11-3
CASSPTGPGELFF
>TRBJ1-6|-|TRBV9
CASSVGLGLESPLHF